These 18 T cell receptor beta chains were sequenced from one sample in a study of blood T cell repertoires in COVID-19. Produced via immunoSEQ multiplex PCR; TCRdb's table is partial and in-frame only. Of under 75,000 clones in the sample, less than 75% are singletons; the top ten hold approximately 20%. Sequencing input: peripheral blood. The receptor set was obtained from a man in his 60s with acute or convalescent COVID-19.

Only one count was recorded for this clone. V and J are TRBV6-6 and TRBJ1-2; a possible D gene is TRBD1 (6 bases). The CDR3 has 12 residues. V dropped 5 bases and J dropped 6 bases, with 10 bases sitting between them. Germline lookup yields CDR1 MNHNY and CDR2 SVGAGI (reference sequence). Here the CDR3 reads CASSPNRDGYTF. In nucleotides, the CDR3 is TGTGCCAGCAGTCCTAACAGGGATGGCTACACCTTC.

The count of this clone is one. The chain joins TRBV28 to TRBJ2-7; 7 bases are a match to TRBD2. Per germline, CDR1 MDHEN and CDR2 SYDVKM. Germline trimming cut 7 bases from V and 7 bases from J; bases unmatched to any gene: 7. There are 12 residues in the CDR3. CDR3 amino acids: CASNRGEGEQYF. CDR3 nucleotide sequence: TGTGCCAGCAATCGGGGGGAGGGGGAGCAGTACTTC. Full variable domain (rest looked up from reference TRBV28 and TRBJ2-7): DVKVTQSSRYLVKRTGEKVFLECVQDMDHENMFWYRQDPGLGLRLIYFSYDVKMKEKGDIPEGYSVSREKKERFSLILESASTNQTSMYLCASNRGEGEQYFGPGTRLTVT.

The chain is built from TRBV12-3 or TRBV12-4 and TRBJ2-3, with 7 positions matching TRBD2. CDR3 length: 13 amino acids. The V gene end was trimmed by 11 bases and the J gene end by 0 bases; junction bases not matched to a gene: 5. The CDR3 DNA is TGTGCCGGAGCGGGGCAGAGCACAGATACGCAGTATTTT. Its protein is CAGAGQSTDTQYF.

The CDR3 loop reads CASSESHREETQYF. CDR3 sequence (DNA): TGTGCCAGCAGTGAATCGCACAGAGAAGAGACCCAGTACTTC. The chain joins TRBV6-1 to TRBJ2-5; D gene ambiguous. CDR1 is MNHNS, CDR2 SASEGT, per germline. The CDR3 extends over 14 amino acids. Deletions cut 2 bases from V and 3 bases from J, with 10 bases between.

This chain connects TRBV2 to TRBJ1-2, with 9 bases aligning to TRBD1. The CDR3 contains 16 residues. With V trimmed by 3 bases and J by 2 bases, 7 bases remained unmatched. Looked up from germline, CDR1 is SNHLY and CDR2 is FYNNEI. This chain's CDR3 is CASSDPGQGRNYGYTF. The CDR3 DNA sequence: TGTGCCAGCAGTGACCCAGGACAGGGGAGGAACTATGGCTACACCTTC.

The CDR3 DNA sequence: TGTGCCAGCAGTGAATCTTCAAACGAAGGTGGGACAGGGGTTTACGTC. Residues: CASSESSNEGGTGVYV. This chain connects TRBV6-1 to TRBJ2-7, with 10 bases identical to TRBD1. Germline CDR1 MNHNS, CDR2 SASEGT. V dropped 2 bases and J dropped 13; count of bases not matched to a gene: 17. The CDR3 extends over 16 amino acids.

CDR3 amino acids: CASSVSIGSYNEQFF. The CDR3 nucleotides read TGTGCCAGCAGTGTGTCAATCGGGTCCTACAATGAGCAGTTCTTC. The chain employs TRBV2 and TRBJ2-1; no definite D call. CDR1 and CDR2 from the germline V gene are SNHLY and FYNNEI. V was shortened by 4 bases and J by 1 base, with 11 bases between the two germline ends. The CDR3 length is 15 residues.

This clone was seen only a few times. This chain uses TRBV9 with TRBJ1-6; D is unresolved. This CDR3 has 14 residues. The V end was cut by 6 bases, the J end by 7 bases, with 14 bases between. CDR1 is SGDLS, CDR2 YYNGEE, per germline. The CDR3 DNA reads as TGTGCCAGCAAAGGCGGGCCGCTGAATTCACCCCTCCACTTT. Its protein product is CASKGGPLNSPLHF.

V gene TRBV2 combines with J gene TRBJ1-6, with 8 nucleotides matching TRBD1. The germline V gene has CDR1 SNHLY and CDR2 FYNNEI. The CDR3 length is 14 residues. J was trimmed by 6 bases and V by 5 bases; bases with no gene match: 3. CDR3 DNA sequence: TGTGCCAGCAGTTGGACAGGGAGTAATTCACCCCTCCACTTT. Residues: CASSWTGSNSPLHF.

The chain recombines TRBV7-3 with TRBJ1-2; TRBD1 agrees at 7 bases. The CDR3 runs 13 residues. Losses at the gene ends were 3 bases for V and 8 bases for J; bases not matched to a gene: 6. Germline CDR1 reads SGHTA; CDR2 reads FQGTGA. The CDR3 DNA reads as TGTGCCAGCAGCTTCAGCCAGGGGGGAGGCTACACCTTC. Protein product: CASSFSQGGGYTF.

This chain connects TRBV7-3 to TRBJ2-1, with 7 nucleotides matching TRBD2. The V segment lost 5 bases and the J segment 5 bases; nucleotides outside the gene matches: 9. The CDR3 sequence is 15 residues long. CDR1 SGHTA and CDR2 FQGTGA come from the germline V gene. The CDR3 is CASSPLSGRHNEQFF. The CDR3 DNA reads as TGTGCCAGCAGCCCCTTATCCGGGAGGCACAATGAGCAGTTCTTC.

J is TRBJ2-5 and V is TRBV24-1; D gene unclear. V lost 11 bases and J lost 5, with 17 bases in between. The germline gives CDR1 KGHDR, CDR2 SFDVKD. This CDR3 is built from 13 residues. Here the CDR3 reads CAIERSEEETQYF. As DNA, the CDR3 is TGTGCCATTGAGAGGAGCGAAGAGGAGACCCAGTACTTC.

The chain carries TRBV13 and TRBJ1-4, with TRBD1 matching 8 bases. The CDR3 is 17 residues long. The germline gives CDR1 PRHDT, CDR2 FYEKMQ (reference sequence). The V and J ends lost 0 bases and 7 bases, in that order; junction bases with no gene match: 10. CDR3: CASSLGTKTGGTEKLFF. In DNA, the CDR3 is TGTGCCAGCAGCTTAGGCACAAAAACAGGGGGGACTGAAAAACTGTTTTTT.

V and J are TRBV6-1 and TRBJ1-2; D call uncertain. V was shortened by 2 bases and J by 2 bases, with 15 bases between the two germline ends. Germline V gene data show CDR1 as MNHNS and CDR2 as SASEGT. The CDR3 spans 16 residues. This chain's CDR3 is CASSESGTLINYGYTF. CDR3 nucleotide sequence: TGTGCCAGCAGTGAATCGGGAACCCTCATAAACTATGGCTACACCTTC.

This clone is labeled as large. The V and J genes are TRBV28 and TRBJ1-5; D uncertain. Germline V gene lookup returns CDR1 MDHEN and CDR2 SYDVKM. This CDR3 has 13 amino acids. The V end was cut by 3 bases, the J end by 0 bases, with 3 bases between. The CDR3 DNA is TGTGCCAGCAGTTTCTATAGCAATCAGCCCCAGCATTTT. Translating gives CASSFYSNQPQHF.

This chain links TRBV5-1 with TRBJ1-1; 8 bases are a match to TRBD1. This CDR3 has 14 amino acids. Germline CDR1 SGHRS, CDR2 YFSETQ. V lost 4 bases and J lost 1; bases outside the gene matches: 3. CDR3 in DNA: TGCGCCAGCAGCCGGACAGGGCAGAACACTGAAGCTTTCTTT. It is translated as CASSRTGQNTEAFF. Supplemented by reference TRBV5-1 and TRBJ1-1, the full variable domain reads KAGVTQTPRYLIKTRGQQVTLSCSPISGHRSVSWYQQTPGQGLQFLFEYFSETQRNKGNFPGRFSGRQFSNSRSEMNVSTLELGDSALYLCASSRTGQNTEAFFGQGTRLTVV.

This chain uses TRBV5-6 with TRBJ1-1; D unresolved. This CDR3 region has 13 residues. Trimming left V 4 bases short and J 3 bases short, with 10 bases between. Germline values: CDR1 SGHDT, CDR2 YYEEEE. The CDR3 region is CASSPRVDTEAFF. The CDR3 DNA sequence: TGTGCCAGCAGCCCGCGAGTCGACACTGAAGCTTTCTTT.

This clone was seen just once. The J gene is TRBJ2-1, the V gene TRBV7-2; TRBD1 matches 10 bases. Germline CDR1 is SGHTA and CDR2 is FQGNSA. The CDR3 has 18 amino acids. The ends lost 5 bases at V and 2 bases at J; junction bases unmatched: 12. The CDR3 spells CASSRGGLGQGTYNEQFF. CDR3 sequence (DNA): TGTGCCAGCAGCCGGGGGGGTTTGGGACAGGGGACCTACAATGAGCAGTTCTTC.